The rows below give T cell receptor beta chains drawn from one sample of a study. TCRdb fed the 5' RACE reads into MiXCR, producing one record per CDR3 protein. The sample yields 46,000 or so distinct CDR3 sequences, roughly 20% seen once. The sequenced material came from Tregs sorted from a lymph node. The receptor source for this set is a female donor with breast cancer. The CDR3 runs from the conserved cysteine through the conserved F or W. The order of the fields is J gene, clone size, V gene, D gene, CDR3 length, CDR3 DNA, CDR3 protein. D genes are given only for firm matches. For some rows the clone size is stated as once, few or many, or as a class when expanded; others skip it.

>TRBJ1-1|many|TRBV4-1|TRBD1|16
TGCGCCAGCAGCCAAGATCCTGGGACAGGGGGCACTGAAGCTTTCTTT
CASSQDPGTGGTEAFF
>TRBJ2-3|-|TRBV6-2/TRBV6-3|TRBD2|15
TGTGCCAGCAGTTACTCGAGCCTAGCGGCAGATACGCAGTATTTT
CASSYSSLAADTQYF
>TRBJ2-7|many|TRBV4-1|-|13
TGCGCCAGCGTAACAGGGAGCTCCTACGAGCAGTACTTC
CASVTGSSYEQYF
>TRBJ2-5|few|TRBV4-2|-|14
TGTGCCAGCAGCCAAGAGAACTATGCAGAGACCCAGTACTTC
CASSQENYAETQYF
>TRBJ2-3|medium-sized|TRBV20-1|TRBD2|18
TGCAGTGCTAGGGGAGTGGCGGCTAGCGGGAGAGTCACAGATACGCAGTATTTT
CSARGVAASGRVTDTQYF
>TRBJ2-5|few|TRBV30|-|12
TGTGCTCAGTCAGAGTGGGAAGAGACCCAGTACTTC
CAQSEWEETQYF
>TRBJ2-7|many|TRBV6-2/TRBV6-3|-|12
TGTGCCAGCAGCCCGGGATCCTACGAGCAGTACTTC
CASSPGSYEQYF
>TRBJ2-1|many|TRBV5-1|-|15
TGCGCCAGCAGCTTGTGGGCAAACCGGGTCAATGAGCAGTTCTTC
CASSLWANRVNEQFF
>TRBJ2-1|few|TRBV10-3|-|15
TGTGCCATCAACCCGGCGACAGGTCCTACGGATGAGCAGTTCTTC
CAINPATGPTDEQFF
>TRBJ2-1|-|TRBV20-1|-|14
TGCAGTGCTAGAGACAGGGTCAAGGTCAATGAGCAGTTCTTC
CSARDRVKVNEQFF
>TRBJ2-3|few|TRBV11-2|-|15
TGTGCCAGCAGCTACGAGGCTGGGGGGACAGATACGCAGTATTTT
CASSYEAGGTDTQYF
>TRBJ1-6|few|TRBV30|-|13
TGTGCCTGGAGTATCACCTCGGATTCACCCCTCCACTTT
CAWSITSDSPLHF
>TRBJ2-2|-|TRBV27|TRBD2|13
TGTGCCAGCAGTTCGGGGGGGACCGGGGAGCTGTTTTTT
CASSSGGTGELFF
>TRBJ1-5|-|TRBV4-1|TRBD1|14
TGCGCCAGCAGCCATATACAGGGGACTCAGCCCCAGCATTTT
CASSHIQGTQPQHF
>TRBJ1-4|many|TRBV7-9|-|15
TGTGCCAGCAGCCCAGCCGGGCAGGATAATGAAAAACTGTTTTTT
CASSPAGQDNEKLFF
>TRBJ2-2|-|TRBV20-1|TRBD2|14
TGCAGTGCTACGGGACTAGCGGGAACCGGGGAGCTGTTTTTT
CSATGLAGTGELFF
>TRBJ1-2|-|TRBV28|TRBD1|14
TGTGCCAGCGCCCGCTCCGGGACAGGCAATGGCTACACCTTC
CASARSGTGNGYTF
>TRBJ1-1|many|TRBV20-1|-|13
TGCAGTGCCCTAGAGGGACCGTACACTGAAGCTTTCTTT
CSALEGPYTEAFF
>TRBJ1-1|-|TRBV29-1|TRBD1|13
TGCAGCGTAGGGACAGGGACGAACACTGAAGCTTTCTTT
CSVGTGTNTEAFF
>TRBJ2-3|few|TRBV6-1|TRBD2|16
TGTGCCAGCAGTGCCACTAGCGGGAGTAGGACAGATACGCAGTATTTT
CASSATSGSRTDTQYF
>TRBJ2-2|-|TRBV9|TRBD2|17
TGTGCCAGCAGCGGCAGGGAGGGACTAGCGGACACCGGGGAGCTGCTTTTT
CASSGREGLADTGELLF
>TRBJ2-3|-|TRBV5-1|TRBD2|16
TGCGCCAGCAGCTTGTTAGCGGGAGGCGTGACAGAAACGCAGTATTTT
CASSLLAGGVTETQYF
>TRBJ1-4|-|TRBV27|-|14
TGTGCCAGCAGTGAGGACCTCGGTGATGAAAAACTGTTTTTT
CASSEDLGDEKLFF
>TRBJ1-1|few|TRBV6-5|-|14
TGTGCCAGCAGTTACGAACGGGCGAACACTGAAGCTTTCTTT
CASSYERANTEAFF
>TRBJ2-1|many|TRBV5-1|TRBD2|15
TGCGCCAGCAGCACTGGACTAGCGGGATGGAATGAGCAGTTCTTC
CASSTGLAGWNEQFF
>TRBJ1-5|many|TRBV20-1|TRBD1|13
TGCAGTGTAGGGGGACAGGGCAGGCAGCCCCAGCATTTT
CSVGGQGRQPQHF
>TRBJ1-5|-|TRBV28|-|20
TGTGCCAGCAGGTCTTACCATACTGCCGTCAGCCGGGGGGCAAATCAGCCCCAGCATTTT
CASRSYHTAVSRGANQPQHF
>TRBJ2-2|many|TRBV3-1|-|13
TGTGCCAGCAGCCGACAGGGAGGCGGGGAGCTGTTTTTT
CASSRQGGGELFF
>TRBJ2-1|few|TRBV28|-|16
TGTGCCAGCAGTTTACTACCGGGACAATATGACAATGAGCAGTTCTTC
CASSLLPGQYDNEQFF
>TRBJ2-7|few|TRBV20-1|-|14
TGCAGTGCTAGAGATGAGCGGTCGACCTACGAGCAGTACTTC
CSARDERSTYEQYF
>TRBJ1-4|-|TRBV6-1|-|15
TGTGCCGGCAGGGGTTCTACAGGGAAGCATGAAAAACTGTTTTTT
CAGRGSTGKHEKLFF
>TRBJ1-2|-|TRBV4-1|TRBD1|16
TGCGCCAGCAGCCGAAACAGGGGGCTCGTTGACTATGGCTACACCTTC
CASSRNRGLVDYGYTF
>TRBJ2-5|many|TRBV18|-|13
TGTGCCAGCTCACCACAAAACCAAGAGACCCAGTACTTC
CASSPQNQETQYF
>TRBJ1-1|few|TRBV5-1|-|15
TGCGCCAGCAGGTCCGGCTGGGTTGCATGGACTGAAGCTTTCTTT
CASRSGWVAWTEAFF
>TRBJ2-3|many|TRBV6-2/TRBV6-3|-|17
TGTGCCAGCAGTTACCAACACTCGGGACTTGCTTCGAATACGCAGTATTTT
CASSYQHSGLASNTQYF
>TRBJ1-5|few|TRBV4-1|-|15
TGCGCCAGCAGCGCACAGGGAATCAGCAATCAGCCCCAGCATTTT
CASSAQGISNQPQHF
>TRBJ2-2|many|TRBV5-1|-|14
TGCGCCAGCACCCCCGCTCCGAACACCGGGGAGCTGTTTTTT
CASTPAPNTGELFF
>TRBJ1-1|many|TRBV27|TRBD1|13
TGTGCCAGCAGTTCGACAGGGGACACTGAAGCTTTCTTT
CASSSTGDTEAFF
>TRBJ2-1|-|TRBV20-1|-|16
TGCAGTGCTAGCCTATCGGGACGCCGGCCGAACAATGAGCAGTTCTTC
CSASLSGRRPNNEQFF
>TRBJ1-2|-|TRBV6-1|-|14
TGTGCCAGCAGTGATCAGCGAAATCCTTATGGCTACACCTTC
CASSDQRNPYGYTF
>TRBJ1-2|few|TRBV4-3|-|17
TGCGCCAGCAGCCAAGATATAGGCGGGACACAGAAAAATGGCTACACCTTC
CASSQDIGGTQKNGYTF
>TRBJ1-6|many|TRBV27|-|13
TGTGCCAGCAGTCCCGGCCCCGGCTCACCCCTCCACTTT
CASSPGPGSPLHF
>TRBJ2-5|-|TRBV15|-|17
TGTGCCACCAGCAGTCAAGTAATGGGACCCAAGGGGGAGACCCAGTACTTC
CATSSQVMGPKGETQYF
>TRBJ2-7|-|TRBV4-1|TRBD2|15
TGCGCCAGCAGCCAAGCGGTAGCGGGATCGAAAGAGCAGTACTTC
CASSQAVAGSKEQYF
>TRBJ1-5|-|TRBV28|-|16
TGTGCCAGCGGCTCCGCAGGGGCCTATAGCAATCAGCCCCAGCATTTT
CASGSAGAYSNQPQHF
>TRBJ1-2|few|TRBV20-1|TRBD1|12
TGCAGTGCAGTTCGACAGGGCTATGGCTACACCTTC
CSAVRQGYGYTF
>TRBJ2-7|-|TRBV20-1|-|16
TGCAGTGCTAGAGGACCGACTGGCGGAGCTTCCTACGAGCAGTACTTC
CSARGPTGGASYEQYF
>TRBJ2-7|few|TRBV28|-|14
TGTGCCAGCAGTTTTTTTACAGGGTTTTACGAGCAGTACTTC
CASSFFTGFYEQYF
>TRBJ2-3|once|TRBV18|-|13
TGTGCCAGCTCACCCCAGGGGAGAGATACGCAGTATTTT
CASSPQGRDTQYF